Below are 32 T cell receptor beta chains sequenced from a single sample in a study of blood T cell repertoires in COVID-19. Sequencing was performed with immunoSEQ multiplex PCR; in TCRdb, only in-frame clones are kept and a portion is missing. Found here are fewer than 250,000 clones, approximately 86% of them singletons; the top ten hold 1.1%. Sequenced material: peripheral blood. All receptors derive from a man aged 25-45 years with acute or convalescent COVID-19.

The chain has TRBV24-1 and TRBJ2-1; 11 bases map to TRBD2. Germline values: CDR1 KGHDR, CDR2 SFDVKD. V lost 5 bases to trimming and J lost 8 bases; unmatched junction nucleotides: 7. The CDR3 totals 15 residues. The CDR3 reads CATSGRLAGLDEQFF. Here the CDR3 DNA reads TGTGCCACCAGTGGACGACTAGCGGGACTGGATGAGCAGTTCTTC.

This sequence joins TRBV4-1 and TRBJ1-5; D remains unclear. Trimming cost V 4 bases and J 4 bases, with 14 bases left between them. This CDR3 has 15 residues. Germline V CDR1 and CDR2: MGHRA, YSYEKL. The CDR3 nucleotides read TGCGCCAGCAGCCTCACGGGATCAGCGAATCAGCCCCAGCATTTT. This translates into CASSLTGSANQPQHF.

This CDR3 reads CASSGMTGSSPLHF. In DNA, the CDR3 is TGCGCCAGCAGCGGTATGACAGGGTCGTCACCCCTCCACTTT. The chain has TRBV4-1 and TRBJ1-6; 7 nucleotides align to TRBD1. The CDR3 contains 14 residues. Germline V gene data show CDR1 as MGHRA and CDR2 as YSYEKL. The trim removed 5 bases at V and 10 bases at J, leaving 8 bases unmatched.

This clone has only one observation. The chain uses TRBV30 and TRBJ2-3; D call uncertain. Per the germline V gene, CDR1 is GTSNPN and CDR2 is SVGIG (reference sequence). Trimming shortened V by 0 bases and J by 0 bases, and 10 bases separated the two germline ends. The CDR3 has 15 amino acids. The CDR3 sequence: CAWSVGRISTDTQYF. CDR3 sequence (DNA): TGTGCCTGGAGTGTGGGCCGGATTAGCACAGATACGCAGTATTTT.

This clone appeared a few times. The chain is built from TRBV28 and TRBJ1-1; TRBD1 matches 8 bases. J gave up 11 bases and V 6 bases, and 14 bases lay outside the gene matches. The CDR3 covers 14 residues. Germline-derived CDR1 and CDR2 are MDHEN and SYDVKM. CDR3 nucleotides: TGTGCCAGCAGCCCCTCCCTGGGGACAGGCTTGGCTTTCTTT. Translated, it gives CASSPSLGTGLAFF.

This chain links TRBV11-2 with TRBJ2-1, with D possibly TRBD2 on 7 matching bases. Trimming pared 2 bases from V and 4 bases from J, leaving 18 bases between. CDR3 length: 17 residues. Germline loops: CDR1 SGHAT, CDR2 FQNNGV. CDR3 nucleotide sequence: TGTGCCAGCAGCTTAAATTGGGGGGGGGCAATTTACAATGAGCAGTTCTTC. Amino acids: CASSLNWGGAIYNEQFF.

CDR3 in DNA: TGTGCCTGGAGTCGAGTGAATGAGCAGTTCTTC. Protein product: CAWSRVNEQFF. V gene TRBV30 combines with J gene TRBJ2-1; no clear D gene. The CDR3 has 11 amino acids. Germline V gene sequence: CDR1 GTSNPN, CDR2 SVGIG (reference sequence). V lost 2 bases to trimming and J lost 7 bases, with 6 bases between them.

The CDR3 nucleotides read TGTGCCAGTGGGGACGGACTAAACACCGGGGAGCTGTTTTTT. This gives the protein CASGDGLNTGELFF. The chain is built from TRBV6-5 and TRBJ2-2; TRBD2 might be the D (6 bases). V lost 9 bases and J 2 bases, leaving 13 bases between the germline ends. The CDR3 is 14 residues long. Germline-derived CDR1 and CDR2 are MNHEY and SVGAGI.

Concerning this clone: Other DNA sequences in this sample translate to the same CDR3. CDR3 bases: TGTGCCAGCAGCTTCGTCAGGGGCGGGTACAATGAGCAGTTCTTC. Translated: CASSFVRGGYNEQFF. V gene TRBV7-9 combines with J gene TRBJ2-1; D is perhaps TRBD1 (6 bases). Trimming stripped 3 bases from V and 4 bases from J, with 13 bases between. The V gene's germline CDR1 is SEHNR and CDR2 FQNEAQ (reference sequence). This CDR3 has 15 amino acids.

This clone was seen more than once but under ten times. The chain employs TRBV3-1 (or the pseudogene TRBV3-2) and TRBJ2-1; 12 bases agree with TRBD2. Germline V lookup: CDR1 LGHDT, CDR2 YNNKEL (reference sequence). The V and J ends lost 4 bases and 4 bases, in that order; junction bases with no gene match: 8. The CDR3 is 17 residues long. The CDR3 DNA follows: TGTGCCAGCAGCCCTCTAGCGGGGGGGGAAGGATACAATGAGCAGTTCTTC. Translated: CASSPLAGGEGYNEQFF.

The chain links TRBV11-2 to TRBJ1-2; D is perhaps TRBD1 (6 bases). Germline values: CDR1 SGHAT, CDR2 FQNNGV. This CDR3 region has 14 residues. V was cut by 4 bases and J by 2 bases, with 11 bases left in between. Here the CDR3 reads CASSSGQTNYGYTF. The CDR3 DNA is TGTGCCAGCAGCTCAGGACAGACAAACTATGGCTACACCTTC.

The chain is built from TRBV6-5 and TRBJ2-7; D perhaps matches TRBD1 (6 bases). Looked up from germline, CDR1 is MNHEY and CDR2 is SVGAGI. V lost 2 bases and J lost 12, with 11 bases in between. The CDR3 covers 11 residues. The CDR3 nucleotides read TGTGCCAGCAGTTACGGGGGCAAGGGGTACTTC. Amino acid sequence: CASSYGGKGYF.

The chain uses TRBV5-6 and TRBJ2-3; 8 positions match TRBD1. In germline, CDR1 is SGHDT, CDR2 YYEEEE. This CDR3 spans 15 amino acids. V was clipped by 5 bases and J by 4 bases; unmatched bases: 9. CDR3 residues: CASSFSGGFADTQYF. The CDR3 DNA reads as TGTGCCAGCAGTTTTTCAGGGGGCTTCGCAGATACGCAGTATTTT.

The J gene is TRBJ2-7, the V gene TRBV19; 7 positions agree with TRBD2. The germline CDR1 and CDR2 sequences are LNHDA and SQIVND (reference sequence). The length of the CDR3 is 13 residues. The V segment lost 1 base and the J segment 3 bases; nucleotides outside the gene matches: 0. CDR3 coding DNA: TGTGCCAGTAGTATAGGCGGGGGCTACGAGCAGTACTTC. The encoded protein is CASSIGGGYEQYF.

The chain couples TRBV30 to TRBJ1-5; a possible D gene is TRBD1 (5 bases). This CDR3 has 13 amino acids. With 2 bases removed from V and 5 bases from J, the gap between germline ends came to 10 bases. Looked up from germline, CDR1 is GTSNPN and CDR2 is SVGIG (reference sequence). In DNA, the CDR3 is TGTGCCTGGAGTCAGGGAAGGCATCAGCCCCAGCATTTT. As protein: CAWSQGRHQPQHF.

This chain uses TRBV7-6 with TRBJ2-3; 7 positions match TRBD1. CDR1 is SGHVS and CDR2 is FNYEAQ in the germline V gene. V gave up 3 bases and J gave up 4 bases; unmatched junction bases: 7. This CDR3 has 15 residues. The CDR3 protein is CASSLRDRLADTQYF. CDR3 bases: TGTGCCAGCAGCTTGAGGGACAGACTGGCAGATACGCAGTATTTT.

The chain couples TRBV30 to TRBJ1-2; D ambiguous. V was cut by 0 bases and J by 6 bases, with 17 bases left in between. The length of the CDR3 is 15 residues. Germline CDR1 reads GTSNPN; CDR2 reads SVGIG (reference sequence). The CDR3 loop is CAWSVTLYGGNGYTF. CDR3 in DNA: TGTGCCTGGAGTGTTACCCTTTACGGCGGGAATGGCTACACCTTC.

J is TRBJ1-2 and V is TRBV18; D gene unclear. Per germline, CDR1 KGHSH and CDR2 LQKENI. The CDR3 runs to 14 residues. V was shortened by 4 bases and J by 6 bases, with 15 bases between the two germline ends. CDR3 sequence reads: CASSRDKTQNGYTF. In DNA form, the CDR3 reads TGTGCCAGCTCACGCGACAAAACCCAGAATGGCTACACCTTC. The full variable domain, rest sourced from reference TRBV18 and TRBJ1-2, is NAGVMQNPRHLVRRRGQEARLRCSPMKGHSHVYWYRQLPEEGLKFMVYLQKENIIDESGMPKERFSAEFPKEGPSILRIQQVVRGDSAAYFCASSRDKTQNGYTFGSGTRLTVV.

V usage is TRBV28 and J usage is TRBJ1-3, with a tentative D call TRBD1 (6 bases). The CDR3 runs 15 residues. V lost 6 bases and J lost 3, with 15 bases in between. Germline CDR1 and CDR2: MDHEN and SYDVKM. The CDR3 is CASRQDRWGGNTIYF. The CDR3 nucleotides are TGTGCCAGCAGGCAAGACAGGTGGGGTGGAAACACCATATATTTT. The full variable domain, rest sourced from reference TRBV28 and TRBJ1-3, is DVKVTQSSRYLVKRTGEKVFLECVQDMDHENMFWYRQDPGLGLRLIYFSYDVKMKEKGDIPEGYSVSREKKERFSLILESASTNQTSMYLCASRQDRWGGNTIYFGEGSWLTVV.

The chain couples TRBV5-1 to TRBJ1-1, with D possibly being TRBD1 (6 bases). The V end was cut by 7 bases, the J end by 3 bases, with 13 bases between. The CDR3 is 13 residues long. Germline CDR1 reads SGHRS; CDR2 reads YFSETQ. The CDR3 region is CASAGTTYTEAFF. In DNA form, the CDR3 reads TGCGCCAGCGCCGGGACAACCTACACTGAAGCTTTCTTT. Using reference TRBV5-1 and TRBJ1-1 for the parts outside the CDR3, the full variable domain is KAGVTQTPRYLIKTRGQQVTLSCSPISGHRSVSWYQQTPGQGLQFLFEYFSETQRNKGNFPGRFSGRQFSNSRSEMNVSTLELGDSALYLCASAGTTYTEAFFGQGTRLTVV.

The chain employs TRBV30 and TRBJ1-3; D gene uncertain. There are 13 residues in the CDR3. V was shortened by 4 bases and J by 4 bases, with 11 bases between the two germline ends. CDR1 GTSNPN and CDR2 SVGIG come from the germline V gene (reference sequence). DNA for the CDR3: TGTGCCTGGAAGGTCGGCGGGGGAAACACCATATATTTT. It specifies CAWKVGGGNTIYF. Filled out from reference TRBV30 and TRBJ1-3, the complete variable domain reads SQTIHQWPATLVQPVGSPLSLECTVEGTSNPNLYWYRQAAGRGLQLLFYSVGIGQISSEVPQNLSASRPQDRQFILSSKKLLLSDSGFYLCAWKVGGGNTIYFGEGSWLTVV.

This chain joins TRBV7-6 and TRBJ2-5; 9 bases align to TRBD1. Per the germline V gene, CDR1 is SGHVS and CDR2 is FNYEAQ. The CDR3 totals 15 residues. Germline trimming cut 4 bases from V and 3 bases from J; bases unmatched to any gene: 6. The CDR3 DNA reads TGTGCCAGCAGCTCCGGGACAGGGCGTAAAGAGACCCAGTACTTC. The encoded protein is CASSSGTGRKETQYF.

This clone was found once. The identical CDR3 is also encoded by other nucleotide sequences in the sample. The chain carries TRBV7-3 and TRBJ2-5; possible D gene TRBD2, 5 bases. The germline gives CDR1 SGHTA, CDR2 FQGTGA. V was trimmed by 3 bases and J by 5 bases, leaving 7 bases between them. CDR3 length equals 12 residues. CDR3 coding DNA: TGTGCCAGCAGCTTTCCGGGGGAGACCCAGTACTTC. Encoded protein: CASSFPGETQYF.

V and J are TRBV18 and TRBJ2-7; D uncertain. CDR3 length: 12 residues. Germline CDR1 reads KGHSH; CDR2 reads LQKENI. The V gene lost 6 bases and the J gene lost 6 bases, with 12 bases spanning the gap. The CDR3 spells CASSPQSFEQYF. In DNA, the CDR3 is TGTGCCAGCTCCCCCCAGTCTTTCGAGCAGTACTTC.

The V and J genes are TRBV2 and TRBJ2-1, with TRBD2 as a possible D gene (7 bases). Trimming removed 1 base from V and 8 bases from J, with 9 bases in between. This CDR3 region has 13 residues. From germline, CDR1 is SNHLY and CDR2 FYNNEI. The chain's CDR3 is CASSEEGGHEQFF. Here the CDR3 DNA reads TGTGCCAGCAGTGAAGAGGGGGGGCATGAGCAGTTCTTC.

V gene TRBV10-3 combines with J gene TRBJ1-1, with D possibly TRBD1 on 5 matching bases. Germline V gene data show CDR1 as ENHRY and CDR2 as SYGVKD. V dropped 7 bases and J dropped 1 base, with 16 bases sitting between them. This CDR3 comprises 15 residues. In DNA form, the CDR3 reads TGTGCCATCACCCTTGGGGGGGTTCGGAACACTGAAGCTTTCTTT. Residues: CAITLGGVRNTEAFF.

The count of this clone is one. V is TRBV5-5 and J is TRBJ1-1, with D possibly matching TRBD1 (6 bases). Germline V gene sequence: CDR1 SGHKS, CDR2 YYEKEE (reference sequence). The CDR3 is made up of 13 amino acids. The V and J ends lost 3 bases and 5 bases respectively, with 11 bases between them. The CDR3 reads CASSSTGQTEAFF. The CDR3 DNA is TGTGCCAGCAGCTCGACAGGCCAAACTGAAGCTTTCTTT.

This chain uses TRBV24-1 with TRBJ2-2; 7 bases align to TRBD1. The CDR3 covers 17 residues. Trimming removed 4 bases from V and 4 bases from J; junction bases left unmatched: 11. Germline CDR1 KGHDR, CDR2 SFDVKD. CDR3 DNA: TGTGCCACCAGTGACCAGAGGGGGCGAGGTGGCACCGGGGAGCTGTTTTTT. Protein: CATSDQRGRGGTGELFF.

The V call is TRBV28, the J call TRBJ1-2, with D unresolved. Per the germline V gene, CDR1 is MDHEN and CDR2 is SYDVKM. CDR3 length: 17 amino acids. Trimming stripped 6 bases from V and 6 bases from J, with 26 bases between. The CDR3 DNA reads as TGTGCCAGCAGCCAAGGTGGAGGCATAGGGCAGTTGGATGGCTACACCTTC. It encodes CASSQGGGIGQLDGYTF.

The rearrangement links TRBV18 to TRBJ2-3; 7 nucleotides line up with TRBD1. V lost 3 bases, J lost 3 bases, and 6 bases stayed unmatched. The CDR3 sequence is 15 residues long. The germline CDR1 and CDR2 sequences are KGHSH and LQKENI. CDR3 DNA sequence: TGTGCCAGCTCACCTCAGAGGGGGCAGACAGATACGCAGTATTTT. It specifies CASSPQRGQTDTQYF.

This chain links TRBV5-6 with TRBJ1-2, with 7 bases matching TRBD1. The germline V gene encodes CDR1 SGHDT and CDR2 YYEEEE. CDR3 length: 15 residues. The trim removed 4 bases at V and 3 bases at J, leaving 9 bases unmatched. CDR3 sequence (DNA): TGTGCCAGCAGCCCAGAAGGGGGCAGGTACTATGGCTACACCTTC. Protein product: CASSPEGGRYYGYTF.

This clone was detected only a few times. DNA for the CDR3: TGCAGCGTGTACAGAAGCGAGACCCAGTACTTC. This encodes CSVYRSETQYF. This sequence joins TRBV29-1 and TRBJ2-5; no firm D call. CDR1 is SQVTM and CDR2 is ANQGSEA in the germline V gene. The germline V and J ends were trimmed by 6 bases and 5 bases, with 10 bases remaining between them. The CDR3 totals 11 residues.